The rows below give T cell receptor beta chains drawn from one sample of a study of shared clonotypes between healthy human individuals. Repertoires were generated with immunoSEQ multiplex PCR, while TCRdb's copy carries only in-frame clones and drops some. The profile shows around 2.5 million clones, roughly 93% of them singletons. Sequencing was performed on naive CD4+ T cells from PBMCs. These receptors were collected from a man between 18 and 35 years old in good health. Some clones in this sample may be carry-over from other donors' samples. CDR3s include the opening cysteine and the closing phenylalanine or tryptophan. The order of the fields is J gene, V gene, D gene, clone size, CDR3 DNA, CDR3 protein. A D gene is named only where the DNA matches it firmly. Clone size is given for some rows only: seen once, a few or many times, or a class if the clone is expanded.

j_gene: TRBJ2-6
v_gene: TRBV5-6
d_gene: TRBD1
abundance: .
CDR3nt: TGTGCCAGCAGCTTGTACCACGGGGGGACAGGGCTCGTCCTGACTTTC
CDR3aa: CASSLYHGGTGLVLTF

j_gene: TRBJ2-1
v_gene: TRBV5-4
d_gene: .
abundance: .
CDR3nt: TGTGCCAGCAGCTTAATGACCCAGGGGTGGTTCTTC
CDR3aa: CASSLMTQGWFF

j_gene: TRBJ2-6
v_gene: TRBV6-5
d_gene: .
abundance: .
CDR3nt: TGTGCCAGCAGTTACTCTCCGGTCACTGGGGCCAACGTCCTGACTTTC
CDR3aa: CASSYSPVTGANVLTF

j_gene: TRBJ1-1
v_gene: TRBV19
d_gene: .
abundance: .
CDR3nt: TGTGCCAGTAGCCCACTTACAGGGAACACTGAAGCTTTCTTT
CDR3aa: CASSPLTGNTEAFF

j_gene: TRBJ1-4
v_gene: TRBV6-5
d_gene: .
abundance: .
CDR3nt: TGTGCCAGCAGTTACTCGGGGCCAGCAACTAATGAAAAACTGTTTTTT
CDR3aa: CASSYSGPATNEKLFF

j_gene: TRBJ1-1
v_gene: TRBV15
d_gene: TRBD1
abundance: .
CDR3nt: TGTGCCACCAGCAGAGGAGGGACAGGTTGGACCCCTGAAGCTTTCTTT
CDR3aa: CATSRGGTGWTPEAFF

j_gene: TRBJ1-1
v_gene: TRBV29-1
d_gene: .
abundance: few
CDR3nt: TGCAGCTTTCGCATGAACACTGAAGCTTTCTTT
CDR3aa: CSFRMNTEAFF

j_gene: TRBJ2-5
v_gene: TRBV10-3
d_gene: TRBD2
abundance: .
CDR3nt: TGTGCCATCAGTGAGTCGACTAGCGGGACACAAGAGACCCAGTACTTC
CDR3aa: CAISESTSGTQETQYF

j_gene: TRBJ2-5
v_gene: TRBV5-1
d_gene: TRBD2
abundance: once
CDR3nt: TGCGCCAGCAGCTTCCTGACTAGCGGGAGTACCGAGACCCAGTACTTC
CDR3aa: CASSFLTSGSTETQYF

j_gene: TRBJ1-6
v_gene: TRBV29-1
d_gene: TRBD1
abundance: .
CDR3nt: TGCAGCTGTCGACAGGGACGAGATTCACCCCTCCACTTT
CDR3aa: CSCRQGRDSPLHF

j_gene: TRBJ2-2
v_gene: TRBV5-1
d_gene: TRBD1
abundance: .
CDR3nt: TGCGCCAGCACGGGTCAGGGGGCTATGGCCGGGGAGCTGTTTTTT
CDR3aa: CASTGQGAMAGELFF

j_gene: TRBJ2-5
v_gene: TRBV27
d_gene: .
abundance: .
CDR3nt: TGTGCCAGCAGATTAAAACCGCATCAGGGTAGTGTCCAAGAGACCCAGTACTTC
CDR3aa: CASRLKPHQGSVQETQYF

j_gene: TRBJ2-3
v_gene: TRBV6-1
d_gene: .
abundance: .
CDR3nt: TGTGCATCGTGGAGGGGGCGGGTGTTTACAGATACGCAGTATTTT
CDR3aa: CASWRGRVFTDTQYF

j_gene: TRBJ1-3
v_gene: TRBV14
d_gene: .
abundance: .
CDR3nt: TGTGCCAGCAGCCAAGATCTGGAATTCTCTGGAAACACCATATATTTT
CDR3aa: CASSQDLEFSGNTIYF

j_gene: TRBJ2-2
v_gene: TRBV10-2
d_gene: .
abundance: .
CDR3nt: TGCGCCAGCTCCGAATTGGACCGAAGCACCGGGGAGCTGTTTTTT
CDR3aa: CASSELDRSTGELFF

j_gene: TRBJ2-1
v_gene: TRBV11-2
d_gene: TRBD2
abundance: .
CDR3nt: TGTGCCAGCAGTTCTACAAAAGCGGGATTTTACAATGAGCAGTTCTTC
CDR3aa: CASSSTKAGFYNEQFF

j_gene: TRBJ1-4
v_gene: TRBV25-1
d_gene: .
abundance: once
CDR3nt: TGTGCCAGCAGTGTTGGTCAGGGGATAGCTGAAAAACTGTTTTTT
CDR3aa: CASSVGQGIAEKLFF

j_gene: TRBJ2-1
v_gene: TRBV7-6
d_gene: .
abundance: .
CDR3nt: TGTGCCAGCAGCTTAGGACAGGACAATGAGCAGTTCTTC
CDR3aa: CASSLGQDNEQFF

j_gene: TRBJ2-7
v_gene: TRBV6-5
d_gene: TRBD1
abundance: .
CDR3nt: TGTGCCAGCAGACCCAACAGGGGGCGATACGAGCAGTACTTC
CDR3aa: CASRPNRGRYEQYF

j_gene: TRBJ2-7
v_gene: TRBV6-5
d_gene: TRBD1
abundance: .
CDR3nt: TGTGCCAGTCAGGACAGGGCCTACGAGCAGTACTTC
CDR3aa: CASQDRAYEQYF

j_gene: TRBJ1-2
v_gene: TRBV28
d_gene: .
abundance: .
CDR3nt: TGTGCCAGCAGTTTACCTACAGGATCCTACACCTTC
CDR3aa: CASSLPTGSYTF

j_gene: TRBJ2-5
v_gene: TRBV6-1
d_gene: .
abundance: .
CDR3nt: TGTGCCAGCAGTGTCTCGATTGGAGAGACCCAGTACTTC
CDR3aa: CASSVSIGETQYF

j_gene: TRBJ2-7
v_gene: TRBV9
d_gene: .
abundance: .
CDR3nt: TGTGCCAGCAGCGTAGGCCAGCGGGTGCCCTACGAGCAGTACTTC
CDR3aa: CASSVGQRVPYEQYF

j_gene: TRBJ2-2
v_gene: TRBV25-1
d_gene: .
abundance: .
CDR3nt: TGTGCCAGCAGTGAACAGGTCACCGGGGAGCTGTTTTTT
CDR3aa: CASSEQVTGELFF

j_gene: TRBJ2-2
v_gene: TRBV5-6
d_gene: .
abundance: once
CDR3nt: TGTGCCAGCAGCTTGATTGGCCCCGGGGAGCTGTTTTTT
CDR3aa: CASSLIGPGELFF

j_gene: TRBJ1-5
v_gene: TRBV2
d_gene: .
abundance: .
CDR3nt: TGTGCCAGCAGCCCGGGCCCCGATCAGCCCCAGCATTTT
CDR3aa: CASSPGPDQPQHF

j_gene: TRBJ2-1
v_gene: TRBV28
d_gene: TRBD2
abundance: .
CDR3nt: TGTGCCAGCAAAGCTAGCGGGGATGAGCAGTTCTTC
CDR3aa: CASKASGDEQFF

j_gene: TRBJ2-3
v_gene: TRBV18
d_gene: TRBD2
abundance: .
CDR3nt: TGTGCCAGCTCCGGACTAGCGGCCACAGATACGCAGTATTTT
CDR3aa: CASSGLAATDTQYF

j_gene: TRBJ2-3
v_gene: TRBV19
d_gene: .
abundance: .
CDR3nt: TGTGCCAGTAGTATTCCGGGGAAGGGAACAGATACGCAGTATTTT
CDR3aa: CASSIPGKGTDTQYF

j_gene: TRBJ1-3
v_gene: TRBV9
d_gene: TRBD1
abundance: .
CDR3nt: TGTGCCAGCAGCCCAACGGACAGGGTTGTATTTTCTGGAAACACCATATATTTT
CDR3aa: CASSPTDRVVFSGNTIYF

j_gene: TRBJ2-7
v_gene: TRBV5-1
d_gene: TRBD1
abundance: .
CDR3nt: TGCGCCAGCAGCTTGGAACCCCAGGGGGCATCGGGGGAGCAGTACTTC
CDR3aa: CASSLEPQGASGEQYF

j_gene: TRBJ1-2
v_gene: TRBV28
d_gene: .
abundance: .
CDR3nt: TGTGCCAGCCTACGACAAAGCTATGGCTACACCTTC
CDR3aa: CASLRQSYGYTF